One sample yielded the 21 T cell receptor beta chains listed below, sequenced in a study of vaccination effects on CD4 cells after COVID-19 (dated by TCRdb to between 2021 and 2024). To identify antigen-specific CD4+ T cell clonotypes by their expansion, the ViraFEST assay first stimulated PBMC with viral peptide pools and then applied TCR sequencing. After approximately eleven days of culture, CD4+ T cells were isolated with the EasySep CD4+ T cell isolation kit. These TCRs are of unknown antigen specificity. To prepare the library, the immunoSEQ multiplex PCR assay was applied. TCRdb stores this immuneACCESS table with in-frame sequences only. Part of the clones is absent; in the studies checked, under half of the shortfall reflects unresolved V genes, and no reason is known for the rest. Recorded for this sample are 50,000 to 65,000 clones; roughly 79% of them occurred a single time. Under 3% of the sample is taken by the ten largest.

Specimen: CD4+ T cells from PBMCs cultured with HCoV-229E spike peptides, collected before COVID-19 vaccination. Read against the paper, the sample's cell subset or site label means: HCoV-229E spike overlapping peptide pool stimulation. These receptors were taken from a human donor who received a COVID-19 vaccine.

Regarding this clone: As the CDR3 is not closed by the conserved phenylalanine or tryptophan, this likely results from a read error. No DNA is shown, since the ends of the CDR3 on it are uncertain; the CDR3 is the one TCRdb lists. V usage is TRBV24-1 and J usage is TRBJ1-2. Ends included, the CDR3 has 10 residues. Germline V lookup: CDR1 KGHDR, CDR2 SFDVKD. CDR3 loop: CATSRRGLRI.

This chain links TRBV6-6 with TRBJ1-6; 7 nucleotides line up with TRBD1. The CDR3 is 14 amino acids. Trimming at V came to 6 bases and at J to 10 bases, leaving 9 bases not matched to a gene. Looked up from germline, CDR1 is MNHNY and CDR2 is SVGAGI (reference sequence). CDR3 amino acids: CASRTTGRESPLHF. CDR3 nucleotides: TGTGCCAGCAGGACGACAGGGAGGGAGTCACCCCTCCACTTT.

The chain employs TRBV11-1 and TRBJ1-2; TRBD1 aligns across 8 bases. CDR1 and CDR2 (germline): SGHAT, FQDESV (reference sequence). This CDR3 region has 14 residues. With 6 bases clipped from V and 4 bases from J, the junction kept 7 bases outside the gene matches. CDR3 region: CASSPGQGSYGYTF. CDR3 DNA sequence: TGTGCCAGCAGTCCCGGACAGGGAAGCTATGGCTACACCTTC.

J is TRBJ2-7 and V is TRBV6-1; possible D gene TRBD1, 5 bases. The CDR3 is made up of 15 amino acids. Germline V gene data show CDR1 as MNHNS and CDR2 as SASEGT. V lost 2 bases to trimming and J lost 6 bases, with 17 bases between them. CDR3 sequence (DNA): TGTGCCAGCAGTGAAAGGGCAACAGCCAGGGTCGAGCAGTACGTC. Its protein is CASSERATARVEQYV.

The CDR3 coding sequence is TGTGCCAGCTCACCACCCTGGGGGACAGGCACCGGGGAGCTGTTTTTT. It codes for CASSPPWGTGTGELFF. The chain couples TRBV18 to TRBJ2-2; 8 bases map to TRBD1. V was pared by 0 bases and J by 4 bases, with 4 bases of the junction left unmatched. Germline loops: CDR1 KGHSH, CDR2 LQKENI. CDR3 length: 16 amino acids.

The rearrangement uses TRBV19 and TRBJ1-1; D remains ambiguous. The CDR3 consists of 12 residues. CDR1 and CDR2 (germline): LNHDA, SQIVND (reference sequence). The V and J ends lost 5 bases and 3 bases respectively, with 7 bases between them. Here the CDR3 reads CASSDAYTEAFF. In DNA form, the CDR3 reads TGTGCCAGTAGTGATGCCTACACTGAAGCTTTCTTT.

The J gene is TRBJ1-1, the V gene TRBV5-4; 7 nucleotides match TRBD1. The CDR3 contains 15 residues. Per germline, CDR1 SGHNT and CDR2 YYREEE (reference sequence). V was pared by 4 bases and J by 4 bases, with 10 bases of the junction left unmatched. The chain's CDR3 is CASSDTTGTITEAFF. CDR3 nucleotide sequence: TGTGCCAGCAGCGATACGACAGGGACGATCACTGAAGCTTTCTTT.

CDR3 coding DNA: TGTGCCACCAGTGGTGGAAACACTGAAGCTTTCTTT. It yields the protein CATSGGNTEAFF. This chain links TRBV24-1 with TRBJ1-1; D gene ambiguous. The germline gives CDR1 KGHDR, CDR2 SFDVKD. The CDR3 totals 12 residues. Trimming took 5 bases from V and 2 from J, leaving 5 bases between them.

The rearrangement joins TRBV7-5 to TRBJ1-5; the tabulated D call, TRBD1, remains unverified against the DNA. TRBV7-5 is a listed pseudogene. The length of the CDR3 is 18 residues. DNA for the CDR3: TGTGCCAGAAGCTCAAAACGGGACAGCGAAGATAGCAATCAGCCCCAGCATTTT. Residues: CARSSKRDSEDSNQPQHF.

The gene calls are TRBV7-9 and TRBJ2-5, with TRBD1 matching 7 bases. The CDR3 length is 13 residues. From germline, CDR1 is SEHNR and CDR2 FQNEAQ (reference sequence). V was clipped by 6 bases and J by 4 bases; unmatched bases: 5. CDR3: CASRTGAIETQYF. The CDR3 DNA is TGTGCCAGCAGAACAGGGGCAATAGAGACCCAGTACTTC.

The CDR3 here is CAWSRNMNTEAFF. Here the CDR3 DNA reads TGTGCCTGGAGTCGTAACATGAACACTGAAGCTTTCTTT. This chain links TRBV30 with TRBJ1-1; D ambiguous. The CDR3 sequence is 13 residues long. The germline V and J ends were trimmed by 2 bases and 0 bases, with 7 bases remaining between them. Germline V lookup: CDR1 GTSNPN, CDR2 SVGIG (reference sequence).

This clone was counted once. The CDR3 DNA reads as TGTGCCAGCAGCCAAGAATTGGTCGGGGTGACAGATACGCAGTATTTT. It is translated as CASSQELVGVTDTQYF. The gene calls are TRBV3-1 (or the pseudogene TRBV3-2) and TRBJ2-3; perhaps TRBD2 as D (5 bases). Germline lookup yields CDR1 LGHDT and CDR2 YNNKEL (reference sequence). The CDR3 contains 16 residues. Between the trimmed V and J ends, which lost 0 bases and 3 bases, there was a span of 13 bases.

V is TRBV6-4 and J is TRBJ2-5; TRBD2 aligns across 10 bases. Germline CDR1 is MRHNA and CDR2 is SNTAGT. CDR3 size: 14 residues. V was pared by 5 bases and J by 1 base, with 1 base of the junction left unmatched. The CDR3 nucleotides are TGTGCCAGCAGTAGGACTAGCGGCCAAGAGACCCAGTACTTC. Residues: CASSRTSGQETQYF.

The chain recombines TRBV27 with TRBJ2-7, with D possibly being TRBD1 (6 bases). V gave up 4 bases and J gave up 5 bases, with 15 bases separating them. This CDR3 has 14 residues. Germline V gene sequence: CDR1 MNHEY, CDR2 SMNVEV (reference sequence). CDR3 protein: CASSSAGARNEQYV. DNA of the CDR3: TGTGCCAGCAGTTCTGCAGGGGCGCGGAACGAGCAGTACGTC.

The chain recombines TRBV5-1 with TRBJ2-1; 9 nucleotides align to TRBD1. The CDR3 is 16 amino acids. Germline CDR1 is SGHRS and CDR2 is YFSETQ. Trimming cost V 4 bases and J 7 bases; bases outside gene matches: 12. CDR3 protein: CASSPVVDRGLNEQFF. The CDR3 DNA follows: TGCGCCAGCAGCCCGGTCGTGGACAGGGGTTTAAATGAGCAGTTCTTC.

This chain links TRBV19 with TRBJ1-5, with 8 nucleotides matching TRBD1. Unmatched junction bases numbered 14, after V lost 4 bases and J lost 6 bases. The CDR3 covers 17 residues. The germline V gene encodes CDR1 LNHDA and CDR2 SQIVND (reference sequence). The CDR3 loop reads CASSRIGIGQGSQPQHF. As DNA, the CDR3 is TGTGCCAGTAGTAGGATCGGAATCGGACAGGGCAGTCAGCCCCAGCATTTT.

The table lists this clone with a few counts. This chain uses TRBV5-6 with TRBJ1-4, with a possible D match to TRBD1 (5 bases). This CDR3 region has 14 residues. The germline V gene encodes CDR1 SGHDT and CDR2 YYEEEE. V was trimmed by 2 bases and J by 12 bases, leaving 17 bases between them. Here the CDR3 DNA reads TGTGCCAGCAGCTTATTCCAGGCTCGGGGGGAACTGTTTTTT. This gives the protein CASSLFQARGELFF.

The CDR3 DNA is TGTGCCAGCTCACCGGGGACAACTAATGAAAAACTGTTTTTT. This gives the protein CASSPGTTNEKLFF. The chain has TRBV18 and TRBJ1-4; no firm D call. CDR3 length equals 14 residues. The ends were cut back, 3 bases at V and 0 bases at J, with 5 bases in the middle. The V gene's germline CDR1 is KGHSH and CDR2 LQKENI.

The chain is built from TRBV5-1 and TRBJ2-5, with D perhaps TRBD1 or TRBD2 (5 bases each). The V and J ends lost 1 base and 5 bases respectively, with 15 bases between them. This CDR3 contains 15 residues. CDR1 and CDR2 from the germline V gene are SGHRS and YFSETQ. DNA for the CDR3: TGCGCCAGCAGCTTGTTGGGCAGGGACGGGGAGACCCAGTACTTC. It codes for CASSLLGRDGETQYF.

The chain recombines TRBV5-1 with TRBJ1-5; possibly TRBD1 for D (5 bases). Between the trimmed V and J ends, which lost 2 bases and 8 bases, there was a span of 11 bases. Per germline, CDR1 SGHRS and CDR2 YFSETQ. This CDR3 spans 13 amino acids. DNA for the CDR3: TGCGCCAGCAGCTTAGGTGTACAGGAGCCCCAGCATTTT. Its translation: CASSLGVQEPQHF.

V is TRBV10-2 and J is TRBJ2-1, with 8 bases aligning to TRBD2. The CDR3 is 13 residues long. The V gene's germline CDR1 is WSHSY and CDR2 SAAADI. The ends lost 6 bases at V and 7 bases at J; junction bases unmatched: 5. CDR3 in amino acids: CASSRGGQNEQFF. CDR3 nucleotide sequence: TGCGCCAGCAGCCGGGGGGGGCAGAATGAGCAGTTCTTC.